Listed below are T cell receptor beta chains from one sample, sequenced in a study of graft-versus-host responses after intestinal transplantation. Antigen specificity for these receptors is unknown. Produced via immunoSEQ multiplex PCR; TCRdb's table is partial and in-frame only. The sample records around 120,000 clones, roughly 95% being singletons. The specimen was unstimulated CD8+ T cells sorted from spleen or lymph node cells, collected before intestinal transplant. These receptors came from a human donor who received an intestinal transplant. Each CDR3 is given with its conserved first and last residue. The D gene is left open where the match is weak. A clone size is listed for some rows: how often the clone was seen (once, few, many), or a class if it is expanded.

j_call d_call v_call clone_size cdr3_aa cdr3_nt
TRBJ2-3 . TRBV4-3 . CASSQDLQRTDTQYF TGCGCCAGCAGCCAAGATCTCCAACGCACAGATACGCAGTATTTT
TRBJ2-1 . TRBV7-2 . CASSLEGNEQFF TGTGCCAGCAGCTTAGAAGGAAATGAGCAGTTCTTC
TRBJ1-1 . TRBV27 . CASSFTRAGTEAFF TGTGCCAGCAGTTTTACCCGGGCGGGGACTGAAGCTTTCTTT
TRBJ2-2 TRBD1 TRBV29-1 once CSVGGAGTGLTGELFF TGCAGCGTTGGTGGTGCGGGGACAGGACTTACCGGGGAGCTGTTTTTT
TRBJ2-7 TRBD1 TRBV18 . CASSHPGTAGAEQYF TGTGCCAGCTCACATCCCGGGACAGCAGGGGCCGAGCAGTACTTC
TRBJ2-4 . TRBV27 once CASSSSALGPQYF TGTGCCAGCAGTTCTAGTGCCTTAGGACCCCAGTACTTC
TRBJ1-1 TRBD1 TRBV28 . CASSLGTGNVAFF TGTGCCAGCAGTTTAGGGACAGGGAACGTAGCTTTCTTT
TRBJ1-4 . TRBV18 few CASHRDLSEKLFF TGTGCCAGCCACAGGGACCTAAGTGAAAAACTGTTTTTT
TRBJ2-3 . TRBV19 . CASREGGTNTQYF TGTGCCAGTAGGGAAGGAGGCACAAATACGCAGTATTTT
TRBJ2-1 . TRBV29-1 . CSVEDPGDYEQFF TGCAGCGTTGAAGATCCAGGGGACTATGAGCAGTTCTTC
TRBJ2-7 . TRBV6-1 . CASSEAGGLEQYF TGTGCCAGCAGTGAAGCAGGAGGGCTCGAGCAGTACTTC
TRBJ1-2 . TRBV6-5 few CASSYSLLWPGGYTF TGTGCCAGCAGTTACTCGCTACTCTGGCCAGGCGGCTACACCTTC
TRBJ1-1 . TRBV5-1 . CASSLYRFQNTEAFF TGCGCCAGCAGCTTGTATAGGTTTCAGAACACTGAAGCTTTCTTT
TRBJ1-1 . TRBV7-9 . CASSLRGGELSVEAFF TGTGCCAGCAGCTTAAGGGGGGGTGAGCTTTCGGTTGAAGCTTTCTTT
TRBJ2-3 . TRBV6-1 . CASSDLRRTDTQYF TGTGCCAGCAGTGACCTCCGGCGCACAGATACGCAGTATTTT
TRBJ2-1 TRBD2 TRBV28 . CASSLGGDSEQFF TGTGCCAGCAGTTTGGGAGGGGATAGTGAGCAGTTCTTC
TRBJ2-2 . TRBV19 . CASSTLGVNEGAGAGELFF TGTGCCAGTAGTACCCTTGGTGTTAATGAGGGGGCGGGAGCCGGGGAGCTGTTTTTT